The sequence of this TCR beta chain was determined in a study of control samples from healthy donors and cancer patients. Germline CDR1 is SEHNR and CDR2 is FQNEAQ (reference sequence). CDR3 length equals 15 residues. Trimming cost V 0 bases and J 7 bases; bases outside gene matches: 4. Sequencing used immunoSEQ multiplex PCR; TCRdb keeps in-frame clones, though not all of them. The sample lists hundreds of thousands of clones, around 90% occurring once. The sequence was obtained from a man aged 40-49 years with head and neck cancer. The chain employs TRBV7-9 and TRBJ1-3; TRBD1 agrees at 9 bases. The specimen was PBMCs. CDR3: CASSLAGTGLNTIYF. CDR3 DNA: TGTGCCAGCAGCTTAGCCGGGACAGGGCTGAACACCATATATTTT.